The 9 T cell receptor beta chains below were found in one sample sequenced in a study of siplizumab effects on memory and regulatory T cells. Assay used: immunoSEQ multiplex PCR; TCRdb lists only in-frame clones, some missing. The sample holds approximately 100,000 clones; 94% are singletons and the top ten take about 0.6%. The sequenced material came from Tregs sorted from blood. These receptors came from a human donor in good health.

This clone has only one observation. The genes are TRBV5-4 and TRBJ2-7, with D possibly being TRBD2 (5 bases). The V gene lost 2 bases and the J gene lost 2 bases, with 11 bases spanning the gap. The CDR3 has 14 residues. The germline V gene encodes CDR1 SGHNT and CDR2 YYREEE (reference sequence). As DNA, the CDR3 is TGTGCCAGCAGCTTCTTCGCGAGGGCCTACGAGCAGTACTTC. This translates into CASSFFARAYEQYF.

CDR3 loop: CASSSPGTSDTQYF. The CDR3 DNA follows: TGTGCCAGCAGTTCACCCGGGACTTCAGATACGCAGTATTTT. V gene TRBV27 combines with J gene TRBJ2-3; possibly TRBD2 for D (6 bases). Deletions cut 4 bases from V and 4 bases from J, with 12 bases between. This CDR3 is built from 14 residues. CDR1 MNHEY and CDR2 SMNVEV come from the germline V gene (reference sequence).

This clone has only a few counts. The chain employs TRBV4-2 and TRBJ1-5; possibly TRBD1 for D (6 bases). Germline CDR1 is LGHNA and CDR2 is YNFKEQ. V was pared by 2 bases and J by 7 bases, with 15 bases between. The CDR3 has 15 residues. The CDR3 spells CASSQLRGSWQPQHF. CDR3 nucleotide sequence: TGTGCCAGCAGCCAACTAAGGGGGTCTTGGCAGCCCCAGCATTTT.

The chain recombines TRBV10-2 with TRBJ2-1, with 10 bases fitting TRBD2. The germline CDR1 and CDR2 sequences are WSHSY and SAAADI. This CDR3 spans 13 amino acids. V trimming: 6 bases; J trimming: 13 bases; junction bases outside the gene matches: 9. The CDR3 bases are TGCGCCAGCAGGCCTAGCGGGAGAGAGAAACAGTTCTTC. Residues: CASRPSGREKQFF.

CDR3 in amino acids: CASSLSGATSGNTIYF. As DNA, the CDR3 is TGTGCCAGCTCATTGTCGGGGGCCACCTCTGGAAACACCATATATTTT. This rearrangement joins TRBV18 to TRBJ1-3; D is perhaps TRBD1 (6 bases). CDR3 length: 16 residues. Per germline, CDR1 KGHSH and CDR2 LQKENI. V was trimmed by 5 bases and J by 0 bases, leaving 14 bases between them.

The gene calls are TRBV28 and TRBJ2-5; no firm D call. Trimming stripped 6 bases from V and 5 bases from J, with 19 bases between. CDR3 length equals 15 residues. Germline V CDR1 and CDR2: MDHEN, SYDVKM. CDR3: CASSPQGLVAETQYF. CDR3 coding DNA: TGTGCCAGCAGCCCCCAAGGCTTAGTTGCGGAGACCCAGTACTTC. Looking up the rest from reference TRBV28 and TRBJ2-5 gives the full variable domain: DVKVTQSSRYLVKRTGEKVFLECVQDMDHENMFWYRQDPGLGLRLIYFSYDVKMKEKGDIPEGYSVSREKKERFSLILESASTNQTSMYLCASSPQGLVAETQYFGPGTRLLVL.

This clone was observed once. V and J are TRBV5-5 and TRBJ1-5; D possibly corresponds to TRBD1 (5 bases). From germline, CDR1 is SGHKS and CDR2 YYEKEE (reference sequence). V was trimmed by 3 bases and J by 5 bases, leaving 15 bases between them. This CDR3 contains 15 residues. The CDR3 region is CASSSTGFRDQPQHF. The CDR3, as DNA: TGTGCCAGCAGCTCCACAGGCTTTAGGGATCAGCCCCAGCATTTT.

The J gene is TRBJ2-7, the V gene TRBV28; 8 bases match TRBD2. CDR3 size: 13 residues. The J segment lost 3 bases and the V segment lost 5 bases, leaving 3 bases of the junction unmatched. Germline CDR1 MDHEN, CDR2 SYDVKM. The CDR3 loop reads CASSRGGDYEQYF. In DNA, the CDR3 is TGTGCCAGCAGTCGGGGGGGTGACTACGAGCAGTACTTC.

The chain links TRBV4-1 to TRBJ2-6; D gene unclear. CDR1 and CDR2 (germline): MGHRA, YSYEKL. The CDR3 spans 17 residues. With 4 bases removed from V and 0 bases from J, the gap between germline ends came to 13 bases. In nucleotides, the CDR3 is TGCGCCAGCAGCCGTCACAGAGGAACCTCTGGGGCCAACGTCCTGACTTTC. Amino acids: CASSRHRGTSGANVLTF.